Below, 2 T cell receptor beta chains from the same sample are listed, as sequenced in a study of patients and donors after allogeneic stem cell transplantation. TCRdb re-called the RT-PCR reads with MiXCR, one entry per CDR3 protein. Of 800,000 to 1,000,000 distinct CDR3 sequences in the sample, under 20% were seen once. Sequences were obtained from blood, either unsorted or a sorted T cell fraction (not recorded which). These TCRs come from a human donor who was either an allogeneic HSCT recipient or a stem cell or donor lymphocyte infusion donor (not recorded which). It is not recorded whose cells these are; they may come from a transplant donor.

The chain joins TRBV4-1 to TRBJ2-7, with D unclear. Trimming took off 0 bases at V and 0 bases at J, with 9 bases between the two ends. CDR3 length: 15 amino acids. From germline, CDR1 is MGHRA and CDR2 YSYEKL. CDR3 region: CASSQESLSSYEQYF. The CDR3 DNA is TGCGCCAGCAGCCAAGAGAGTCTAAGCTCCTACGAGCAGTACTTC.

This clonotype was observed a handful of times. V usage is TRBV11-2 and J usage is TRBJ2-3; 8 bases fit TRBD2. The V and J ends lost 5 bases and 4 bases, in that order; junction bases with no gene match: 5. Germline values: CDR1 SGHAT, CDR2 FQNNGV. There are 14 residues in the CDR3. The CDR3 coding sequence is TGTGCCAGCAGCCGGGGGGGGTCGGCAGATACGCAGTATTTT. Amino acids: CASSRGGSADTQYF.